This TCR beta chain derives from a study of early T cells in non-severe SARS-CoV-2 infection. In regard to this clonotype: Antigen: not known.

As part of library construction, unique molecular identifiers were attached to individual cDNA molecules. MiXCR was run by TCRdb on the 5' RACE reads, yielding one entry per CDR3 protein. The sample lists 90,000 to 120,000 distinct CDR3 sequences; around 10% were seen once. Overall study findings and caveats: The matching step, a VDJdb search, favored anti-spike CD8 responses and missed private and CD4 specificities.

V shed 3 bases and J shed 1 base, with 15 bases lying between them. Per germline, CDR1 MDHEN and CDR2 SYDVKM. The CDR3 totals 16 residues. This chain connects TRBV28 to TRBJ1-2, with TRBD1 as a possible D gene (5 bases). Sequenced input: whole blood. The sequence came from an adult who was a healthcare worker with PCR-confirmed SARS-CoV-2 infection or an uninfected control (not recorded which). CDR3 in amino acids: CASSLALGGFNYGYTF. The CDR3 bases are TGTGCCAGCAGTTTGGCCCTCGGGGGGTTTAACTATGGCTACACCTTC.